This TCR beta chain was recovered during a study of T cells in Graves' hyperthyroidism and ophthalmopathy (dated by TCRdb to about 2019). Regarding the complete study: Peripheral blood was sampled at the time of initial diagnosis, prior to any treatment. The 75 to 100 discovery patients were randomly split 7:3 into training and test sets. Prospective prediction of ophthalmopathy was tested in an independent validation cohort of 18 to 20 hyperthyroidism patients and 17 patients who later progressed to ophthalmopathy. After blood sampling, hyperthyroidism patients were treated with methimazole at a starting dose of 30 mg daily, and ophthalmopathy patients were treated with high-dose intravenous methylprednisolone. The paper reports TCR Vbeta CDR3 sequencing of 130 to 150 peripheral blood samples: under 45 ophthalmopathy, over 70 hyperthyroidism and around 17 progressor patients. To identify distinguishing TCR V-J signatures, a discovery cohort of 100 or so patients was used, comprising under 45 with Graves' ophthalmopathy and around 60 with stable Graves' hyperthyroidism. Thyroid tissue and blood T-cell repertoires from six Graves' hyperthyroidism patients were also compared in the study.

The TCR beta CDR3 regions were amplified from RNA transcripts. The first round of RT-PCR for the TCR CDR3 was performed with the HTBI primer set and the Qiagen OneStep RT-PCR kit. Libraries were constructed in a second round of multiplex PCR, after which size selection and purification were performed. Sequencing of the libraries was done on an Illumina HiSeq2000 using paired-end 100 bp reads. The paper's processing steps were these. SOAPnuke was used to process the raw data, with reads discarded if the reads contained adapters or uncalled bases, had a mean Phred below 15, or lacked an exact constant-primer or identifier match. High-quality paired reads were merged with COPE v1.2.5, and unique nucleotide sequences were defined as clonotypes. Clonotypes were aligned to IMGT TRBV, TRBD and TRBJ reference segments using MiTCR v1.1. Only V-J combinations with frequency above 0.0001, covering 99% to 99.2% of repertoires, were analysed. The TCS score was defined as the ratio of F50 (clonal expansion) to E x V (chaos), calculated using BLOSUM62-based TCRdist between CDR3 peptides within each V-J. Welch's t-statistics and random forest reduced roughly 540 V-J features to about 13, which were used in a naive Bayes classifier (R e1071). TCRdb reran the public reads through fastp at Q25 and MiXCR, keeping productive beta chains. CDR3 protein duplicates are merged, each entry listing the most common genes and DNA. The V and J calls reflect TCRdb's pipeline rather than the authors' work. This sample holds 90,000 to 120,000 distinct CDR3 sequences; roughly 15% were observed only once. The ten largest clones take up about 45% of the sample.

Compared with germline, V lacks 0 bases and J lacks 2 bases; bases without a gene match: 5. The CDR3 measures 16 amino acids from cysteine to phenylalanine. This entry keeps only the CDR3 DNA: 48 bases, framed from base 1. CDR1 SGHKS and CDR2 YYEKEE were looked up in the germline V gene (reference sequence). A patient counted as having stable Graves' hyperthyroidism if no progression to ophthalmopathy occurred over 18 months of follow-up. Hyperthyroidism patients were newly diagnosed, with disease duration under 2 months, and aged 18 to 65 years. Any patient with an uncontrolled infection, another autoimmune disease, pregnancy or lactation was excluded. Diagnoses were established on the basis of clinical symptoms, serum thyroxine and TRAb, thyroid ultrasound, and orbital computed tomography. PBMCs were separated from about 10 ml of fresh peripheral blood using Ficoll-Paque density gradient centrifugation. Total RNA was extracted using Trizol reagent, and RNA quality was assessed on an Agilent 2100 Bioanalyzer.

On the study overall, not on this receptor specifically: In validation, the model predicted progression to ophthalmopathy with approximately 70% sensitivity and approximately 74% specificity, a median of about 6 months before onset. Most expanded thyroid clonotypes (frequency above 0.001) were also detected in blood, a finding suggesting that blood repertoires may reflect thyroid immune responses. No statistical method was used to set the sample size in advance, and investigators knew the group allocation. A model built on a 13 V-J signature distinguished ophthalmopathy from stable hyperthyroidism, reaching roughly 88% sensitivity and 81.08% specificity in cross-validation and 80%/75% in testing.

This clonotype was seen once. This clone's antigen is unknown. Base quality data are lacking; no much larger clone is found one base away. One read provides weak support. The source is a woman aged 45 to 65 with Graves' hyperthyroidism. The specimen sequenced was blood. The chain uses TRBV5-5 and TRBJ2-3; TRBD2 aligns with 8 central bases. DNA sequence: TGTGCCAGCAGCTTGGTGGGCGGGAGGTCCACAGATACGCAGTATTTT. This is translated as CASSLVGGRSTDTQYF.